The 17 T cell receptor beta chains below were found in one sample sequenced in a study of blood T cell repertoires in COVID-19. Produced via immunoSEQ multiplex PCR; TCRdb's table is partial and in-frame only. Of 300,000 to 350,000 clones in the sample, around 90% were seen once. The specimen was PBMCs or T cells enriched from blood (not recorded which). The source is a man aged 25-40 years who had recovered from COVID-19.

The chain is built from TRBV19 and TRBJ1-5; 9 positions match TRBD1. Unmatched junction bases numbered 4, after V lost 5 bases and J lost 5 bases. Germline-derived CDR1 and CDR2 are LNHDA and SQIVND (reference sequence). CDR3 size: 14 residues. The DNA for the CDR3 is TGTGCCAGTAGTGGGACAGGGTTCGATCAGCCCCAGCATTTT. It encodes CASSGTGFDQPQHF.

The V call is TRBV28, the J call TRBJ2-1; 11 nucleotides agree with TRBD1. The CDR3 runs 13 residues. V was clipped by 7 bases and J by 6 bases; unmatched bases: 2. Germline lookup yields CDR1 MDHEN and CDR2 SYDVKM. The DNA of the CDR3 is TGTGCCAGCAAGGACAGGGGGCTCAATGAGCAGTTCTTC. This codes for CASKDRGLNEQFF.

CDR3 nucleotide sequence: TGCGCCAGCAGCTCCAGCGGGGGGTACGAGCAGTACTTC. Residues: CASSSSGGYEQYF. The genes are TRBV5-1 and TRBJ2-7; 9 positions match TRBD2. Trimming at V came to 3 bases and at J to 4 bases, leaving 2 bases not matched to a gene. CDR3 length: 13 residues. CDR1 and CDR2 from the germline V gene are SGHRS and YFSETQ.

Here the CDR3 reads CAWSASNRGSSGYTF. The CDR3 nucleotides read TGTGCCTGGAGTGCCTCGAACAGGGGGTCTTCTGGCTACACCTTC. V gene TRBV30 combines with J gene TRBJ1-2, with 8 bases that match TRBD1. Germline V gives CDR1 GTSNPN, CDR2 SVGIG (reference sequence). The CDR3 has 15 residues. Trimming took 1 base from V and 7 from J; bases not matched to a gene: 11.

This rearrangement joins TRBV6-2 or TRBV6-3 to TRBJ1-6, with 7 bases lining up with TRBD1. The CDR3 is 15 amino acids. Germline V gene sequence: CDR1 MNHEY, CDR2 SVGEGT. With V trimmed by 2 bases and J by 9 bases, 7 bases remained unmatched. The CDR3: CASSYVAGGSSPLHF. For the CDR3, the DNA is TGTGCCAGCAGTTACGTGGCAGGGGGTAGTTCACCCCTCCACTTT.

J is TRBJ2-3 and V is TRBV29-1; perhaps TRBD2 as D (5 bases). V was pared by 4 bases and J by 2 bases, with 10 bases between. The length of the CDR3 is 13 residues. Germline lookup yields CDR1 SQVTM and CDR2 ANQGSEA. For the CDR3, the DNA is TGCAGCGTTGGGACTGCCACCACAGATACGCAGTATTTT. This sequence encodes CSVGTATTDTQYF.

The chain recombines TRBV9 with TRBJ2-7; TRBD2 is a possible D gene (6 bases). Germline CDR1 reads SGDLS; CDR2 reads YYNGEE. Trimming removed 3 bases from V and 0 bases from J, with 10 bases in between. The CDR3 is made up of 14 amino acids. CDR3: CASSAGLVSYEQYF. As DNA, the CDR3 is TGTGCCAGCAGCGCGGGACTGGTCTCCTACGAGCAGTACTTC.

The chain is built from TRBV5-5 and TRBJ1-6; 9 bases map to TRBD1. Looked up from germline, CDR1 is SGHKS and CDR2 is YYEKEE (reference sequence). Trimming removed 4 bases from V and 7 bases from J; junction bases left unmatched: 6. This CDR3 has 15 amino acids. CDR3 residues: CASSHRGQENSPLHF. In DNA, the CDR3 is TGTGCCAGCAGCCACAGGGGGCAAGAAAATTCACCCCTCCACTTT.

The chain has TRBV11-2 and TRBJ1-2, with 9 bases identical to TRBD1. After removal of 4 bases from V and 6 bases from J, the junction contained 12 bases not matched to a gene. The CDR3 spans 16 residues. From germline, CDR1 is SGHAT and CDR2 FQNNGV. The CDR3 protein is CASSYSYRGPADGYTF. For the CDR3, the DNA is TGTGCCAGCAGCTACTCGTACAGGGGGCCGGCGGATGGCTACACCTTC.

The gene calls are TRBV11-2 and TRBJ2-5; 10 nucleotides match TRBD2. J lost 1 base, V lost 5 bases, and 4 bases had no gene match. CDR3 length equals 15 residues. Germline V gives CDR1 SGHAT, CDR2 FQNNGV. CDR3 bases: TGTGCCAGCAGCGTTAGCGGGGGGTTCCAAGAGACCCAGTACTTC. Its protein product is CASSVSGGFQETQYF.

Comment on this clone: The sample holds other DNA sequences that translate to the same CDR3. The chain is built from TRBV6-5 and TRBJ2-2, with 7 bases aligning to TRBD1. Per germline, CDR1 MNHEY and CDR2 SVGAGI. This CDR3 contains 16 residues. The V segment lost 0 bases and the J segment 4 bases; nucleotides outside the gene matches: 5. This chain's CDR3 is CASSYSTGVGTGELFF. In nucleotides, the CDR3 is TGTGCCAGCAGTTACTCTACAGGGGTGGGCACCGGGGAGCTGTTTTTT.

The rearrangement links TRBV6-5 to TRBJ1-2; 9 nucleotides align to TRBD1. The CDR3 has 14 residues. Germline CDR1 is MNHEY and CDR2 is SVGAGI. J was trimmed by 3 bases and V by 5 bases; bases with no gene match: 4. CDR3: CASSPQGADYGYTF. The CDR3 DNA follows: TGTGCCAGCAGTCCACAGGGGGCTGACTATGGCTACACCTTC.

This rearrangement joins TRBV21-1 to TRBJ2-7; the table gives TRBD1 as D, unverified against the DNA. TRBV21-1 counts as a pseudogene. The CDR3 length is 16 residues. The CDR3 DNA follows: TGTGCCAGCGGGACCGGACAGACCAAGTATTCCTACGAGCAGTACTTC. It specifies CASGTGQTKYSYEQYF.

The genes are TRBV21-1 and TRBJ1-1; the tabulated D call, TRBD1, remains unverified against the DNA. TRBV21-1 is a pseudogene segment. The CDR3 is made up of 13 amino acids. This CDR3 reads CAGQDRVNTEAFF. DNA of the CDR3: TGTGCCGGCCAGGACAGGGTGAACACTGAAGCTTTCTTT.

This rearrangement joins TRBV4-2 to TRBJ2-7; 8 nucleotides line up with TRBD2. The CDR3 runs to 14 residues. The germline V gene encodes CDR1 LGHNA and CDR2 YNFKEQ. The V and J ends lost 1 base and 2 bases, in that order; junction bases with no gene match: 1. CDR3 nucleotide sequence: TGTGCCAGCAGCCAAGCGACTAGCGCCTACGAGCAGTACTTC. Encoded protein: CASSQATSAYEQYF.

The table lists this clone with a count of one. CDR3 region: CASSFRVLNQPQHF. The DNA for the CDR3 is TGTGCCAGCAGTTTCAGGGTCCTAAATCAGCCCCAGCATTTT. The rearrangement joins TRBV28 to TRBJ1-5, with D tentatively TRBD1 (5 bases). With 3 bases removed from V and 4 bases from J, the gap between germline ends came to 10 bases. There are 14 residues in the CDR3. The germline V gene encodes CDR1 MDHEN and CDR2 SYDVKM.

This chain connects TRBV3-1 (or the pseudogene TRBV3-2) to TRBJ2-2; 8 bases agree with TRBD1. J lost 8 bases, V lost 4 bases, and 6 bases had no gene match. Germline values: CDR1 LGHDT, CDR2 YNNKEL (reference sequence). The CDR3 loop spans 14 amino acids. Written as DNA, the CDR3 is TGTGCCAGCAGCCGGACAGGGACCGGTGGGGAGCTGTTTTTT. Amino acid sequence: CASSRTGTGGELFF.